The T cell receptor (beta chain) under discussion was sequenced for a study of memory CD8 T cells in hepatitis C reinfection listed by TCRdb under 2017. Turning to the overall study: A few donors spontaneously resolved two consecutive HCV infections, while two donors cleared a primary infection but became chronically infected after reinfection. HCV reinfection was defined as a positive HCV RNA test following two negative tests taken at least 60 days apart. Samples for the late or post reinfection time point were taken from 12 to 24 weeks after reinfection was detected. The study tracked the TCR beta repertoire of virus-specific CD8 T cells longitudinally across an HCV reinfection episode in several donors. Between the late 2000s and the early 2010s, roughly five reinfection cases that had stored pre-reinfection samples were identified. Participants who had resolved a prior HCV infection were followed every 3 months in the reinfection study. Overall study outcomes, separate from this receptor: Because the study included only 4 or 5 donors, definitive conclusions about public clonotypes linked to secondary clearance could not be reached.

Library preparation employed the immunoSEQ multiplex PCR assay. Genomic DNA was extracted from sorted cells, and the TCR beta V, D and J regions were sequenced by Adaptive Biotechnologies' automated high-throughput method. A two-step, bias-controlled multiplex PCR was used to amplify the CDR3 regions. Amplified TCR beta libraries were sequenced on an Illumina instrument. As for how the authors treated the data: Demultiplexed reads were processed to lower amplification and sequencing bias, and the IMGT database was used to assign CDR3 sequences to gene families. ImmunoSEQ software version 2.0 was used to analyze the repertoire data. Out-of-frame sequences and sequences with stop codons in the CDR3 were removed from clonotype lists. Clonotypes with a frequency below 0.01% were excluded because such clonotypes corresponded to less than one cell. Richness was calculated by dividing observed richness by input cell number, and evenness was calculated by dividing Shannon entropy by log observed richness. To measure repertoire diversity and how similar the repertoire was between time points, Simpson diversity and Morisita-Horn overlap indices were applied. Clonotypes were grouped as dominant (>1%), sub-dominant (0.5-0.99%), low abundance (0.1-0.49%) or lowest abundance (<0.1%). For the germline index, total nucleotide additions were subtracted from total CDR3 length, and that difference was then divided by total CDR3 length. The clones in this table, taken by TCRdb from immuneACCESS, are in-frame only. Not every clone is retained; where verified, under half of the shortfall comes from an unresolved V gene, and the cause of the rest is unknown. D and trimming come from the DNA, and the V and J calls and clone size come from that table. This sample is represented by about 46,000 clones; approximately 92% of them were singletons. The top ten constitute roughly 0.7% of the sample.

The time point label of this sample denotes: late/post reinfection, 12 to 24 weeks after detection. Sorted cells were sequenced directly ex vivo, with no in vitro expansion before TCR sequencing. The donors were people who inject drugs and were enrolled in Canada's Montreal Acute Hepatitis C Cohort Study (HEPCO). As controls, total naive CD8 T cells were sorted as viable CD3+ CD8+ CD45RO- cells from a couple of donors at all three reinfection time points. Before sorting, cryopreserved peripheral blood mononuclear cells were thawed and used as the source for purifying CD8 T cells. The MACS CD8+ T cell Isolation Kit was used to enrich CD8 T cells by negative selection. A BD FACSAria II sorter with FACSDiva software was used for cell sorting, and FlowJo was used for data analysis. CDR1 and CDR2, per the germline V gene (reference sequence), are WNHNN and SYGVQD. The CDR3 numbers 17 residues from cysteine through phenylalanine. This entry keeps only the CDR3 DNA: 51 bases, framed from base 1. Trimmed from V: 9 bases; trimmed from J: 0 bases; junction bases lacking a gene match: 10.

On this clone: Its antigen is not yet known. No base quality information exists; no much larger clone differs at one position.

This chain is built from TRBV10-1 and TRBJ2-1, with TRBD2 identical over 11 junction bases. This receptor was taken from a man aged 18 to 29 with hepatitis C virus infection. The sample taken for sequencing was naive CD8+ T cells sorted from blood. The label giving this sample's cell subset or site can be read as: total naive CD8+CD45RO- T cells. The DNA is TGCGCCAGATCCGCTAGCGGGGGGTCTAGCTCCTACAATGAGCAGTTCTTC. Translated, this gives CARSASGGSSSYNEQFF.